The 29 T cell receptor beta chains reported below all come from one sample, sequenced in a study of shared clonotypes between healthy human individuals. Profiled with immunoSEQ multiplex PCR; TCRdb holds only in-frame clones, not every one. Among millions of clones listed, over 85% were seen once. Source material: naive CD4+ T cells sorted from blood. Noted subset: CD45RA+ positively selected. Receptors originate from a man aged 18 to 30 in good health.

The CDR3 DNA follows: TGTGCCAGCCGCGGGCCACACTTCACCTACGAGCAGTACTTC. Encoded protein: CASRGPHFTYEQYF. The chain recombines TRBV28 with TRBJ2-7, with a tentative D call TRBD2 (5 bases). The ends were cut back, 8 bases at V and 2 bases at J, with 16 bases in the middle. Germline V gene sequence: CDR1 MDHEN, CDR2 SYDVKM. This CDR3 spans 14 amino acids.

This chain connects TRBV18 to TRBJ1-2; D perhaps matches TRBD1 (5 bases). The V gene lost 3 bases and the J gene lost 2 bases, with 13 bases spanning the gap. The CDR3 extends over 15 amino acids. Germline V lookup: CDR1 KGHSH, CDR2 LQKENI. Here the CDR3 reads CASSPPGTKNYGYTF. CDR3 bases: TGTGCCAGCTCACCGCCCGGGACCAAGAACTATGGCTACACCTTC.

The rearrangement uses TRBV10-1 and TRBJ2-7; TRBD2 matches 9 bases. J lost 4 bases, V lost 0 bases, and 7 bases had no gene match. This CDR3 is built from 16 residues. The germline CDR1 and CDR2 sequences are WNHNN and SYGVQD (reference sequence). The CDR3, as DNA: TGCGCCAGCAGTGAGTCGATGGCGGGAGGGAAGTACGAGCAGTACTTC. Translation: CASSESMAGGKYEQYF.

This clone has only a few counts. The chain joins TRBV19 to TRBJ1-5; 10 nucleotides agree with TRBD1. V lost 5 bases to trimming and J lost 2 bases; unmatched junction nucleotides: 6. Germline CDR1 reads LNHDA; CDR2 reads SQIVND (reference sequence). This CDR3 is built from 16 residues. CDR3: CASSPGQGIGNQPQHF. The CDR3 region has the DNA TGTGCCAGTAGTCCGGGACAGGGGATCGGCAATCAGCCCCAGCATTTT.

This chain links TRBV25-1 with TRBJ2-2; possibly TRBD2 for D (5 bases). The CDR3 is 16 residues long. Germline loops: CDR1 MGHDK, CDR2 SYGVNS. V was cut by 7 bases and J by 4 bases, with 19 bases left in between. The CDR3 loop is CASISSRGDGTGELFF. The DNA of the CDR3 is TGTGCCAGCATTTCCTCACGGGGAGACGGCACCGGGGAGCTGTTTTTT.

J is TRBJ2-1 and V is TRBV5-4; D possibly matches TRBD1 or TRBD2 (5 bases each). Germline V gene lookup returns CDR1 SGHNT and CDR2 YYREEE (reference sequence). The CDR3 sequence is 15 residues long. Trimming removed 2 bases at V and 5 bases at J, with 14 bases between. The CDR3 nucleotides are TGTGCCAGCAGCTTTTCCAGGGTGGAGGACAATGAGCAGTTCTTC. Amino acid sequence: CASSFSRVEDNEQFF.

The V gene is TRBV10-3, the J gene TRBJ1-4; D possibly corresponds to TRBD1 (5 bases). The CDR3 runs 15 residues. V lost 0 bases and J lost 7, with 12 bases in between. Germline V lookup: CDR1 ENHRY, CDR2 SYGVKD. DNA of the CDR3: TGTGCCATCAGTGAGTCCCGCCAGGGATCTGAAAAACTGTTTTTT. Protein: CAISESRQGSEKLFF.

This clone was detected only a few times. At the DNA level, this CDR3 is encoded by other sequences in the same sample as well. The chain joins TRBV20-1 to TRBJ2-7; D unresolved. This CDR3 region has 11 residues. Trimming stripped 3 bases from V and 3 bases from J, with 6 bases between. Germline V CDR1 and CDR2: DFQATT, SNEGSKA (reference sequence). The DNA of the CDR3 is TGCAGTGCTAGGCCAGACTACGAGCAGTACTTC. It specifies CSARPDYEQYF.

The rearrangement uses TRBV4-1 and TRBJ2-7; TRBD2 agrees at 16 bases. Germline V lookup: CDR1 MGHRA, CDR2 YSYEKL. The V and J ends lost 0 bases and 4 bases, in that order; junction bases with no gene match: 3. The CDR3 sequence is 17 residues long. The CDR3 sequence is CASSQEGLAGGFYEQYF. CDR3 nucleotide sequence: TGCGCCAGCAGCCAAGAGGGACTAGCGGGAGGGTTTTACGAGCAGTACTTC.

The chain is built from TRBV30 and TRBJ1-1; D uncertain. V dropped 1 base and J dropped 1 base, with 7 bases sitting between them. This CDR3 has 13 residues. Looked up from germline, CDR1 is GTSNPN and CDR2 is SVGIG (reference sequence). CDR3 DNA: TGTGCCTGGAGTGGGTTGAGGAACACTGAAGCTTTCTTT. Its translation is CAWSGLRNTEAFF.

The CDR3 sequence is CASSFGGVNTEAFF. In nucleotides, the CDR3 is TGCGCCAGCAGCTTTGGCGGGGTGAACACTGAAGCTTTCTTT. This chain joins TRBV5-1 and TRBJ1-1; unclear D gene. CDR3 length equals 14 residues. V dropped 2 bases and J dropped 0 bases, with 8 bases sitting between them. Germline V gene lookup returns CDR1 SGHRS and CDR2 YFSETQ. The full variable domain, completed using reference TRBV5-1 and TRBJ1-1, is KAGVTQTPRYLIKTRGQQVTLSCSPISGHRSVSWYQQTPGQGLQFLFEYFSETQRNKGNFPGRFSGRQFSNSRSEMNVSTLELGDSALYLCASSFGGVNTEAFFGQGTRLTVV.

This chain uses TRBV15 with TRBJ1-5, with D perhaps matching TRBD1 (5 bases). The CDR3 contains 15 residues. V was shortened by 3 bases and J by 7 bases, with 16 bases between the two germline ends. The germline CDR1 and CDR2 sequences are LNHNV and YYDKDF (reference sequence). The CDR3 sequence: CATSSHLQGYQPQHF. The CDR3 DNA sequence: TGTGCCACCAGCAGTCACCTGCAGGGATACCAGCCCCAGCATTTT.

Comment on this clone: Other DNA sequences in the same sample also yield this CDR3. The chain joins TRBV19 to TRBJ2-3; no definite D call. V was cut by 7 bases and J by 0 bases, with 8 bases left in between. The V gene's germline CDR1 is LNHDA and CDR2 SQIVND (reference sequence). The CDR3 runs to 13 residues. CDR3 bases: TGTGCCAGTAATCGCGGCAGCACAGATACGCAGTATTTT. It yields the protein CASNRGSTDTQYF.

This chain joins TRBV19 and TRBJ2-7; D may match TRBD1 or TRBD2 (5 bases each). V gave up 4 bases and J gave up 3 bases, with 16 bases separating them. The CDR3 runs 15 residues. Germline V CDR1 and CDR2: LNHDA, SQIVND (reference sequence). CDR3 in amino acids: CASSTPGTSHYEQYF. For the CDR3, the DNA is TGTGCCAGTAGTACCCCCGGGACCTCGCACTACGAGCAGTACTTC.

The chain links TRBV4-1 to TRBJ2-7, with D uncertain. The V gene lost 2 bases and the J gene lost 6 bases, with 17 bases spanning the gap. Germline CDR1 reads MGHRA; CDR2 reads YSYEKL. This CDR3 is 15 amino acids long. The CDR3 DNA sequence: TGCGCCAGCAGCCAATGGGTCTATGGTCGCGGCGAGCAGTACTTC. Translating it yields CASSQWVYGRGEQYF.

The genes are TRBV7-3 and TRBJ2-7, with 9 bases lining up with TRBD1. V dropped 1 base and J dropped 2; count of bases not matched to a gene: 6. This CDR3 spans 16 amino acids. CDR1 is SGHTA and CDR2 is FQGTGA in the germline V gene. CDR3 bases: TGTGCCAGCAGCTTAAGCGTCGACAGGGGGGCCTACGAGCAGTACTTC. The encoded protein is CASSLSVDRGAYEQYF.

The CDR3: CASGFRTNIPDTQYF. DNA of the CDR3: TGTGCTAGTGGTTTCAGAACTAATATACCAGATACGCAGTATTTT. The rearrangement uses TRBV12-5 and TRBJ2-3; D gene ambiguous. There are 15 residues in the CDR3. The germline CDR1 and CDR2 sequences are LGHNT and FRNRAP. V was shortened by 3 bases and J by 4 bases, with 14 bases between the two germline ends.

This clone has more than one count but fewer than ten. The V gene is TRBV28, the J gene TRBJ2-1; D might be TRBD1 (5 bases). Germline lookup yields CDR1 MDHEN and CDR2 SYDVKM. V shed 6 bases and J shed 6 bases, with 9 bases lying between them. There are 12 residues in the CDR3. In nucleotides, the CDR3 is TGTGCCAGCAGAACACAGGTCAATGAGCAGTTCTTC. Protein product: CASRTQVNEQFF.

V usage is TRBV29-1 and J usage is TRBJ2-2, with D perhaps assigned TRBD1 or TRBD2 (5 bases each). Germline V gene lookup returns CDR1 SQVTM and CDR2 ANQGSEA. The CDR3 extends over 14 amino acids. In DNA, the CDR3 is TGCAGTACGCAGGGAGTATCTGCGACCGGGGAGCTGTTTTTT. It encodes CSTQGVSATGELFF.

The chain carries TRBV10-3 and TRBJ2-3, with TRBD2 as a possible D gene (5 bases). The V end was cut by 8 bases, the J end by 2 bases, with 8 bases between. The CDR3 runs 12 residues. Germline V lookup: CDR1 ENHRY, CDR2 SYGVKD. CDR3: CAIAGYTDTQYF. In nucleotides, the CDR3 is TGTGCCATCGCGGGTTACACAGATACGCAGTATTTT.

V is TRBV19 and J is TRBJ2-7; 11 bases match TRBD1. The CDR3 sequence is 13 residues long. V was clipped by 6 bases and J by 7 bases; unmatched bases: 5. Germline V gene sequence: CDR1 LNHDA, CDR2 SQIVND (reference sequence). For the CDR3, the DNA is TGTGCCAGTAGCGGACAGGGGGCGGTTGAGCAGTACTTC. It is translated as CASSGQGAVEQYF.

This chain uses TRBV15 with TRBJ2-7; D is unresolved. The CDR3 extends over 14 amino acids. V lost 1 base and J lost 7, with 14 bases in between. Looked up from germline, CDR1 is LNHNV and CDR2 is YYDKDF (reference sequence). CDR3 nucleotide sequence: TGTGCCACCAGCAGAGGTGGCCAACAAGGTGAGCAGTACTTC. It encodes CATSRGGQQGEQYF.

This chain joins TRBV5-1 and TRBJ2-7, with TRBD2 matching 12 bases. CDR1 and CDR2 from the germline V gene are SGHRS and YFSETQ. V lost 4 bases to trimming and J lost 5 bases; unmatched junction nucleotides: 10. The length of the CDR3 is 16 residues. The CDR3 DNA sequence: TGCGCCAGCAGCCGTGGGACTAGCGGGCGAGTAAACGAGCAGTACTTC. Translating gives CASSRGTSGRVNEQYF.

For the CDR3, the DNA is TGTGCCAGCAGCTACTGGACTAGCGGGGGGAACTCCTACGAGCAGTACTTC. Its translation is CASSYWTSGGNSYEQYF. V and J are TRBV5-6 and TRBJ2-7; 14 nucleotides match TRBD2. Germline trimming cut 3 bases from V and 0 bases from J; bases unmatched to any gene: 5. The germline CDR1 and CDR2 sequences are SGHDT and YYEEEE. This CDR3 is built from 17 residues.

This clone was counted a few times. The V and J genes are TRBV7-9 and TRBJ1-2; the D is unclear. Germline values: CDR1 SEHNR, CDR2 FQNEAQ (reference sequence). Trimming shortened V by 0 bases and J by 13 bases, and 15 bases separated the two germline ends. CDR3 length: 13 amino acids. The DNA for the CDR3 is TGTGCCAGCAGCTTAGCGCCGGAGCAGAGGCTCACCTTC. Its translation is CASSLAPEQRLTF.

The CDR3 sequence is CASSWDSSSYEQYF. In nucleotides, the CDR3 is TGTGCCAGCAGCTGGGACTCGAGCTCCTACGAGCAGTACTTC. The chain joins TRBV7-2 to TRBJ2-7; possible D gene TRBD2, 6 bases. V shed 4 bases and J shed 0 bases, with 10 bases lying between them. CDR3 size: 14 residues. CDR1 is SGHTA, CDR2 FQGNSA, per germline.

This chain connects TRBV27 to TRBJ2-1, with D perhaps matching TRBD2 (5 bases). Trimming left V 3 bases short and J 5 bases short, with 11 bases between. Germline CDR1 and CDR2: MNHEY and SMNVEV (reference sequence). This CDR3 is 14 amino acids long. The chain's CDR3 is CASSFKQADNEQFF. The CDR3 DNA is TGTGCCAGCAGTTTTAAGCAAGCGGACAATGAGCAGTTCTTC.

This chain links TRBV28 with TRBJ2-2, with 7 bases fitting TRBD1. The ends lost 6 bases at V and 3 bases at J; junction bases unmatched: 4. CDR1 is MDHEN and CDR2 is SYDVKM in the germline V gene. The CDR3 has 14 amino acids. CDR3 in amino acids: CASRTTGDTGELFF. The CDR3 DNA reads as TGTGCCAGCAGGACCACAGGGGACACCGGGGAGCTGTTTTTT.

The CDR3 bases are TGTGCCAGCAGCGCGATGGGACAGAACTATGGCTACACCTTC. Translating it yields CASSAMGQNYGYTF. The rearrangement links TRBV5-4 to TRBJ1-2; TRBD1 agrees at 7 bases. Germline-derived CDR1 and CDR2 are SGHNT and YYREEE (reference sequence). This CDR3 has 14 amino acids. Trimming at V came to 4 bases and at J to 2 bases, leaving 5 bases not matched to a gene.